This T cell receptor (beta chain) was documented in a study of OX40 agonist ivuxolimab in advanced cancers. Study observations and caveats: Compared with CD4+, CD8+ T cells on average had more expanded clones.

The table came from immunoSEQ multiplex PCR; TCRdb's copy has only in-frame clones and leaves some out. The repertoire holds about 95,000 clones, under 85% seen once, with 3.5% to 4.5% in the top ten. A remark on this clone: What it recognizes is unknown.

This receptor was identified in an adult with an advanced solid tumor such as melanoma, head and neck, liver or kidney cancer. The sequencing here drew on CD4+ or CD8+ T cells sorted from blood, taken in a trial of the OX40 agonist ivuxolimab.

Written as DNA, the CDR3 is TGTGCCAGCGTTGCTAGCGGGGAATCCACAGATACGCAGTATTTT. This encodes CASVASGESTDTQYF. The V call is TRBV10-3, the J call TRBJ2-3; 9 bases agree with TRBD2. The CDR3 is made up of 15 amino acids. Per germline, CDR1 ENHRY and CDR2 SYGVKD. V shed 10 bases, J shed 2 bases, and the junction held 10 bases outside the gene matches.